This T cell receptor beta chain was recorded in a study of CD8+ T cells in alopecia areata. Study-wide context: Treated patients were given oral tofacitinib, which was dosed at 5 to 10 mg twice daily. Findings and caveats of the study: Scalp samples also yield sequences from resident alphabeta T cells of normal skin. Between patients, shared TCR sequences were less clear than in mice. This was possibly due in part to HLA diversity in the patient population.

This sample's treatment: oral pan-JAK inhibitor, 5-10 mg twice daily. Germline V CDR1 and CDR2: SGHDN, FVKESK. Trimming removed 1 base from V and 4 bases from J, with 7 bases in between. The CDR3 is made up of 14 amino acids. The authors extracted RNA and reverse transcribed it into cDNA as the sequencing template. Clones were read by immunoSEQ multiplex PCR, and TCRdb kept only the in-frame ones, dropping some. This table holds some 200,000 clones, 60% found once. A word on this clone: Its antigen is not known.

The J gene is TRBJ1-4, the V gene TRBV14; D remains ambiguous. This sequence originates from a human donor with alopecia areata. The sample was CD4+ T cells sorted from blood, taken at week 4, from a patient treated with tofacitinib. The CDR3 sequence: CASSQVRLNEKLFF. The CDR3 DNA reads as TGTGCCAGCAGCCAAGTTCGGCTTAATGAAAAACTGTTTTTT. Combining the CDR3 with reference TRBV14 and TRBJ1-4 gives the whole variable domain EAGVTQFPSHSVIEKGQTVTLRCDPISGHDNLYWYRRVMGKEIKFLLHFVKESKQDESGMPNNRFLAERTGGTYSTLKVQPAELEDSGVYFCASSQVRLNEKLFFGSGTQLSVL.